This T cell receptor (beta chain) emerged from a study of blood T cell repertoires in COVID-19. Overall study: T cells, B-cell-depleted T cells, or PBMCs supplied cDNA or gDNA.

How the authors handled the data: Researchers report that nucleated cell counts were estimated from reference gene primer amplification. The table came from immunoSEQ multiplex PCR; TCRdb's copy has only in-frame clones and leaves some out. V and J calls and clone size are copied from that table; D and trimming were computed from the DNA. The table shows about 120,000 clones, with roughly nine tenths occurring only once. The V gene's germline CDR1 is SNHLY and CDR2 FYNNEI. The CDR3 runs to 17 residues. V trimming: 5 bases; J trimming: 5 bases; junction bases outside the gene matches: 15. The sequencing sample was made of peripheral blood. The rearrangement joins TRBV2 to TRBJ2-7; 10 bases map to TRBD2. The clonotype was recovered from a man aged 45-60 years with active COVID-19. The CDR3 DNA reads TGTGCCAGCAGTCACCAACCGGGACTAGCGCGCGGGGACGAGCAGTACGTC. Amino acid sequence: CASSHQPGLARGDEQYV.